The clone carrying this T cell receptor beta chain was seen a handful of times. CDR3 length: 14 residues. The V gene lost 3 bases and the J gene lost 8 bases, with 13 bases spanning the gap. Germline V gene data show CDR1 as LNHDA and CDR2 as SQIVND (reference sequence). Through template switching, a universal primer site was introduced, and the cDNA contained unique molecular identifiers. TCRdb used MiXCR to reprocess the 5' RACE reads, holding one entry per CDR3 protein. The sample shows some 320,000 distinct CDR3 sequences, over 9% of them seen only once. The data stem from a study of identical twins. These data also formed part of another study, on yellow fever vaccine responses in identical twins.

The TCR comes from a woman aged 18-29 years in good health. The sequenced material came from CD8+ T cells sorted from blood. The V call is TRBV19, the J call TRBJ2-2, with a weak D call TRBD1 (6 bases). The chain's CDR3 is CASSMAGAGGELFF. The CDR3 DNA reads as TGTGCCAGTAGTATGGCAGGGGCTGGAGGGGAGCTGTTTTTT. Complete variable domain (other parts from reference TRBV19 and TRBJ2-2): DGGITQSPKYLFRKEGQNVTLSCEQNLNHDAMYWYRQDPGQGLRLIYYSQIVNDFQKGDIAEGYSVSREKKESFPLTVTSAQKNPTAFYLCASSMAGAGGELFFGEGSRLTVL.